A single sample is the source of the 15 T cell receptor beta chains below, sequenced in a study of cytomegalovirus exposure and HLA in healthy donors. PCR involved 60 Vbeta and 13 Jbeta primers. Libraries were prepared by immunoSEQ multiplex PCR; TCRdb keeps only in-frame clonotypes and omits some of them. The table shows about 110,000 clones, with about 75% occurring only once. Source material: PBMCs. Receptors were obtained from a male donor in good health and CMV-seropositive.

This chain connects TRBV29-1 to TRBJ2-2; D is uncertain. The CDR3 consists of 11 residues. CDR1 is SQVTM and CDR2 is ANQGSEA in the germline V gene. The V end lost 4 bases, the J end lost 3 bases, and 3 bases lay between the germline ends. Here the CDR3 reads CSVGDTGELFF. CDR3 bases: TGCAGCGTTGGAGACACCGGGGAGCTGTTTTTT.

This chain links TRBV28 with TRBJ2-7; D perhaps matches TRBD2 (7 bases). The germline V and J ends were trimmed by 5 bases and 0 bases, with 17 bases remaining between them. The germline V gene has CDR1 MDHEN and CDR2 SYDVKM. This CDR3 has 16 amino acids. The CDR3 region is CASSPRGRGVSYEQYF. The DNA for the CDR3 is TGTGCCAGCAGTCCAAGGGGGAGGGGGGTCTCCTACGAGCAGTACTTC.

This clone has a single count. The gene calls are TRBV29-1 and TRBJ2-6; maybe TRBD1 (7 bases). This CDR3 has 18 amino acids. Germline V gene data show CDR1 as SQVTM and CDR2 as ANQGSEA. Trimming removed 3 bases from V and 4 bases from J, with 22 bases in between. The chain's CDR3 is CSVDPRQGGLAGANVLTF. Here the CDR3 DNA reads TGCAGCGTTGACCCAAGGCAGGGGGGTCTGGCCGGGGCCAACGTCCTGACTTTC.

This clone came up a few times. The rearrangement links TRBV7-9 to TRBJ2-3, with D perhaps matching TRBD2 (6 bases). V lost 5 bases to trimming and J lost 2 bases, with 11 bases between them. Germline V CDR1 and CDR2: SEHNR, FQNEAQ (reference sequence). This CDR3 spans 14 amino acids. The CDR3 here is CASSPGLPTDTQYF. The DNA for the CDR3 is TGTGCCAGCAGCCCGGGACTGCCCACAGATACGCAGTATTTT.

The rearrangement uses TRBV10-3 and TRBJ1-5, with 7 bases matching TRBD1. Germline CDR1 reads ENHRY; CDR2 reads SYGVKD. V was pared by 10 bases and J by 3 bases, with 9 bases of the junction left unmatched. The CDR3 has 14 amino acids. Written as DNA, the CDR3 is TGTGCCACGCTATTAGGGACAGTCAATCAGCCCCAGCATTTT. Encoded protein: CATLLGTVNQPQHF.

The V gene is TRBV30, the J gene TRBJ2-2; D unclear. The germline gives CDR1 GTSNPN, CDR2 SVGIG (reference sequence). The CDR3 length is 13 residues. Between the trimmed V and J ends, which lost 0 bases and 4 bases, there was a span of 6 bases. CDR3 sequence: CAWSVKPTGELFF. The CDR3 DNA is TGTGCCTGGAGTGTAAAGCCCACCGGGGAGCTGTTTTTT.

As concerns this clone: In the same sample, other DNA sequences code for this CDR3. The CDR3 DNA reads as TGTGCCAGCAGCCCGGGCGGAGGGTGGGAGACCCAGTACTTC. It is translated as CASSPGGGWETQYF. The chain carries TRBV9 and TRBJ2-5; tentatively, D is TRBD2 (6 bases). Germline lookup yields CDR1 SGDLS and CDR2 YYNGEE. The CDR3 consists of 14 residues. Trimming took off 4 bases at V and 5 bases at J, with 15 bases between the two ends.

This chain links TRBV19 with TRBJ1-6; TRBD1 matches 8 bases. The CDR3 is made up of 14 amino acids. Germline lookup yields CDR1 LNHDA and CDR2 SQIVND (reference sequence). The V segment lost 9 bases and the J segment 11 bases; nucleotides outside the gene matches: 12. DNA for the CDR3: TGTGCCAGCAGGGCCGCACAGGGGGAGGCACCCCTCCACTTT. Amino acid sequence: CASRAAQGEAPLHF.

The V gene is TRBV13, the J gene TRBJ2-1; 8 positions agree with TRBD2. V lost 3 bases, J lost 1 base, and 8 bases stayed unmatched. Per the germline V gene, CDR1 is PRHDT and CDR2 is FYEKMQ (reference sequence). CDR3 length: 17 amino acids. The CDR3 is CASSFYRGGISYNEQFF. The CDR3 coding sequence is TGTGCCAGCAGCTTCTATCGGGGGGGCATATCCTACAATGAGCAGTTCTTC.

The V call is TRBV4-1, the J call TRBJ2-3; D call uncertain. The ends were cut back, 1 base at V and 2 bases at J, with 10 bases in the middle. The CDR3 is 15 amino acids. Germline CDR1 MGHRA, CDR2 YSYEKL. The CDR3 here is CASSQGGLNTDTQYF. For the CDR3, the DNA is TGCGCCAGCAGCCAAGGTGGCTTAAACACAGATACGCAGTATTTT.

V and J are TRBV19 and TRBJ2-3, with 7 bases fitting TRBD1. The CDR3 extends over 14 amino acids. Germline loops: CDR1 LNHDA, CDR2 SQIVND (reference sequence). V shed 5 bases and J 0 bases; nucleotides not matched to a gene: 2. The CDR3 DNA reads as TGTGCCAGTAGTGAGACAGGGAGCACAGATACGCAGTATTTT. Its translation: CASSETGSTDTQYF.

CDR3 sequence reads: CASSPDTGTSGTYEQYF. The CDR3 coding sequence is TGTGCCAGCAGCCCAGATACCGGGACTAGCGGAACCTACGAGCAGTACTTC. The chain employs TRBV5-4 and TRBJ2-7; 11 bases match TRBD2. The CDR3 runs to 17 residues. Trimming removed 4 bases from V and 2 bases from J; junction bases left unmatched: 11. The V gene's germline CDR1 is SGHNT and CDR2 YYREEE (reference sequence).

This chain links TRBV10-2 with TRBJ2-2; 12 nucleotides agree with TRBD2. The CDR3 totals 17 residues. V shed 5 bases and J 3 bases; nucleotides not matched to a gene: 7. Germline CDR1 and CDR2: WSHSY and SAAADI. DNA of the CDR3: TGCGCCAGCAGTAATCTAGCGGGAGGGGGTTACACCGGGGAGCTGTTTTTT. Translated, it gives CASSNLAGGGYTGELFF.

The chain combines TRBV7-2 with TRBJ2-7; perhaps TRBD1 as D (5 bases). This CDR3 is built from 15 residues. The V end lost 6 bases, the J end lost 0 bases, and 15 bases lay between the germline ends. Germline V lookup: CDR1 SGHTA, CDR2 FQGNSA. CDR3 coding DNA: TGTGCCAGCAGTATGAGACAGCAGCACTCCTACGAGCAGTACTTC. Residues: CASSMRQQHSYEQYF. The full variable domain, in which reference TRBV7-2 and TRBJ2-7 provide the parts outside the CDR3, is GAGVSQSPSNKVTEKGKDVELRCDPISGHTALYWYRQSLGQGLEFLIYFQGNSAPDKSGLPSDRFSAERTGGSVSTLTIQRTQQEDSAVYLCASSMRQQHSYEQYFGPGTRLTVT.

In DNA, the CDR3 is TGCGCCAGCAGCCCGGGACTACCTTATAATGAAAAACTGTTTTTT. This sequence encodes CASSPGLPYNEKLFF. This chain uses TRBV5-1 with TRBJ1-4, with D perhaps TRBD1 (5 bases). There are 15 residues in the CDR3. Per the germline V gene, CDR1 is SGHRS and CDR2 is YFSETQ. V was cut by 4 bases and J by 4 bases, with 14 bases left in between.